This T cell receptor (beta chain) originates from a study of blood T cell repertoires in COVID-19. Study at large: PBMCs, B-cell-depleted T cells, or T cells provided the cDNA or gDNA that made up the material.

Data came from immunoSEQ multiplex PCR; TCRdb stores just in-frame clones and leaves some out. The table has roughly 280,000 clones, roughly nine tenths seen once. Participants, roughly 18 to 90 years old, spanned under 25 US areas. V lost 0 bases, J lost 8 bases, and 12 bases stayed unmatched. This CDR3 contains 18 residues. CDR1 is ENHRY and CDR2 is SYGVKD in the germline V gene. The receptor's source is a woman aged 45-60 years who had recovered from COVID-19. This sequence joins TRBV10-3 and TRBJ1-5; 11 bases align to TRBD1. Sequencing input: PBMCs or T cells enriched from blood (not recorded which). In nucleotides, the CDR3 is TGTGCCATCAGTGAGTCTGGGGCCGGGACAGGGGGAATCAAGCCCCAGCATTTT. It specifies CAISESGAGTGGIKPQHF.